The present entry profiles one T cell receptor (beta chain) with its context. The antigen is undetermined. The CDR3 runs to 17 residues. Germline CDR1 is DFQATT and CDR2 is SNEGSKA (reference sequence). V was clipped by 0 bases and J by 0 bases, with 14 bases between them. These data belong to a study of CD8 T cells in ankylosing spondylitis. Findings and limits, study-wide: Earlier reports found some motif variants in synovial fluid and blood in reactive arthritis.

Each CDR3 protein gets one entry after TCRdb re-called the 5' RACE reads with MiXCR. The sample includes around 320,000 distinct CDR3 sequences, about 20% of them seen just once. The TCR originated in a female donor with ankylosing spondylitis or in good health (not recorded which). V and J are TRBV20-1 and TRBJ2-2; a weak D match, TRBD2 (6 bases). Specimen: blood, either unsorted or a sorted T cell fraction (not recorded which). The DNA for the CDR3 is TGCAGTGCTAGAGATGTTCGGGGGATCGCGAACACCGGGGAGCTGTTTTTT. Protein: CSARDVRGIANTGELFF.